Each of the 22 T cell receptor beta chains below was sequenced from the same sample in a study of blood T cell repertoires in COVID-19. Assay used: immunoSEQ multiplex PCR; TCRdb lists only in-frame clones, some missing. The top ten hold approximately 6% of the sample, which has about 42,000 clones, more than 85% seen once. The sequenced sample consisted of peripheral blood. The receptors stem from a human donor in a cohort sampled during active COVID-19.

The rearrangement uses TRBV5-4 and TRBJ1-1; D possibly corresponds to TRBD1 (6 bases). Germline values: CDR1 SGHNT, CDR2 YYREEE (reference sequence). CDR3 length: 14 amino acids. Between the trimmed V and J ends, which lost 0 bases and 5 bases, there was a span of 11 bases. CDR3 coding DNA: TGTGCCAGCAGCTTGGGGTCAGGGGTGACTGAAGCTTTCTTT. Translated, it gives CASSLGSGVTEAFF.

The V and J genes are TRBV19 and TRBJ1-1; D is uncertain. Trimming took off 2 bases at V and 4 bases at J, with 20 bases between the two ends. Germline CDR1 is LNHDA and CDR2 is SQIVND (reference sequence). The CDR3 is 17 amino acids. CDR3 residues: CASSIRVRSKLGTEAFF. CDR3 nucleotide sequence: TGTGCCAGTAGTATAAGAGTGAGGAGTAAGCTGGGCACTGAAGCTTTCTTT.

The rearrangement joins TRBV27 to TRBJ2-7; possible D gene TRBD2, 6 bases. Trimming shortened V by 5 bases and J by 0 bases, and 14 bases separated the two germline ends. Germline CDR1 is MNHEY and CDR2 is SMNVEV (reference sequence). CDR3 size: 15 residues. The CDR3 spells CASSLFAGSSYEQYF. The CDR3 nucleotides read TGTGCCAGCAGTCTATTTGCGGGGTCCTCCTACGAGCAGTACTTC.

This rearrangement joins TRBV5-5 to TRBJ1-6, with a weak D call TRBD1 (5 bases). This CDR3 spans 17 amino acids. The germline V and J ends were trimmed by 1 base and 3 bases, with 14 bases remaining between them. CDR1 is SGHKS, CDR2 YYEKEE, per germline (reference sequence). The CDR3 DNA sequence: TGTGCCAGCAGCTTGTTACGGGGGGGGGACTATAATTCACCCCTCCACTTT. This translates into CASSLLRGGDYNSPLHF.

The V call is TRBV7-9, the J call TRBJ2-3; D is possibly TRBD1 (5 bases). Deletions cut 3 bases from V and 3 bases from J, with 10 bases between. The V gene's germline CDR1 is SEHNR and CDR2 FQNEAQ (reference sequence). The length of the CDR3 is 14 residues. The CDR3 spells CASSFGAGTDTQYF. For the CDR3, the DNA is TGTGCCAGCAGCTTTGGGGCAGGGACAGATACGCAGTATTTT.

This chain joins TRBV5-4 and TRBJ2-3, with TRBD2 as a possible D gene (6 bases). Trimming shortened V by 2 bases and J by 6 bases, and 19 bases separated the two germline ends. The germline CDR1 and CDR2 sequences are SGHNT and YYREEE (reference sequence). The CDR3 is made up of 16 amino acids. The DNA of the CDR3 is TGTGCCAGCAGCTTAGGTAAAGCGGGCGTCCTGGATACGCAGTATTTT. This gives the protein CASSLGKAGVLDTQYF.

The V call is TRBV9, the J call TRBJ1-6, with 7 bases identical to TRBD1. The trim removed 2 bases at V and 7 bases at J, leaving 6 bases unmatched. The CDR3 spans 15 residues. Germline V gene sequence: CDR1 SGDLS, CDR2 YYNGEE. This CDR3 is CASSVRDRENSPLHF. In DNA, the CDR3 is TGTGCCAGCAGCGTGCGTGACAGGGAGAATTCACCCCTCCACTTT.

The chain joins TRBV19 to TRBJ1-1; D remains unclear. Germline-derived CDR1 and CDR2 are LNHDA and SQIVND (reference sequence). V was shortened by 2 bases and J by 1 base, with 11 bases between the two germline ends. The CDR3 runs 15 residues. Here the CDR3 DNA reads TGTGCCAGTAGTATACCGGCGGTGGGGAACACTGAAGCTTTCTTT. Its protein product is CASSIPAVGNTEAFF.

This rearrangement joins TRBV28 to TRBJ1-6; 7 bases agree with TRBD1. The germline gives CDR1 MDHEN, CDR2 SYDVKM. CDR3 length: 15 residues. Trimming cost V 1 base and J 7 bases; bases outside gene matches: 4. CDR3 sequence: CASSLFSGGNSPLHF. In nucleotides, the CDR3 is TGTGCCAGCAGTTTATTTTCAGGGGGGAATTCACCCCTCCACTTT.

The J gene is TRBJ2-5, the V gene TRBV11-2; D call uncertain. CDR1 and CDR2 from the germline V gene are SGHAT and FQNNGV. This CDR3 contains 14 residues. The V end was cut by 5 bases, the J end by 4 bases, with 14 bases between. For the CDR3, the DNA is TGTGCCAGCAGCCTCCCGGCTTCGGGAGAGACCCAGTACTTC. It codes for CASSLPASGETQYF.

The CDR3: CASSLERSNEQFF. CDR3 nucleotide sequence: TGTGCCAGCAGCCTCGAGAGGTCCAATGAGCAGTTCTTC. The chain joins TRBV4-2 to TRBJ2-1; D is unresolved. The CDR3 covers 13 residues. The germline V and J ends were trimmed by 4 bases and 6 bases, with 10 bases remaining between them. The germline gives CDR1 LGHNA, CDR2 YNFKEQ.

The chain combines TRBV10-3 with TRBJ2-7, with TRBD1 as a possible D gene (5 bases). Germline loops: CDR1 ENHRY, CDR2 SYGVKD. The CDR3 runs 14 residues. Trimming pared 6 bases from V and 2 bases from J, leaving 14 bases between. For the CDR3, the DNA is TGTGCCATCAGGGGGCAGAGCGCAACCTACGAGCAGTACTTC. Protein: CAIRGQSATYEQYF.

CDR3 residues: CAWDSGIPNSPLHF. The CDR3, as DNA: TGTGCCTGGGACTCAGGGATCCCCAATTCACCCCTCCACTTT. J is TRBJ1-6 and V is TRBV30; maybe TRBD1 (5 bases). The CDR3 is 14 residues long. Germline CDR1 and CDR2: GTSNPN and SVGIG (reference sequence). V was shortened by 5 bases and J by 7 bases, with 15 bases between the two germline ends.

This rearrangement joins TRBV7-3 to TRBJ2-6; TRBD1 agrees at 9 bases. CDR3 length equals 18 residues. The V gene end was trimmed by 2 bases and the J gene end by 2 bases; junction bases not matched to a gene: 7. The germline V gene has CDR1 SGHTA and CDR2 FQGTGA. The CDR3: CASSLGTGLIPGANVLTF. The CDR3 coding sequence is TGTGCCAGCAGCTTAGGGACAGGGCTTATTCCTGGGGCCAACGTCCTGACTTTC.

V gene TRBV21-1 combines with J gene TRBJ2-3; TRBD2 is the table's D call, not checked against the DNA. TRBV21-1 is a pseudogene segment. The CDR3 extends over 18 amino acids. Here the CDR3 DNA reads TGTGCCAGCAGCAAACGGACTAGCGGGGGAACCTTCACAGATACGCAGTATTTT. Translated, it gives CASSKRTSGGTFTDTQYF.

The V gene is TRBV11-2, the J gene TRBJ2-7, with D uncertain. CDR3 length: 15 residues. The germline CDR1 and CDR2 sequences are SGHAT and FQNNGV. The V gene lost 0 bases and the J gene lost 0 bases, with 9 bases spanning the gap. Written as DNA, the CDR3 is TGTGCCAGCAGCTTAGATCCGGAGTCCTCCTACGAGCAGTACTTC. Encoded protein: CASSLDPESSYEQYF.

This chain links TRBV4-3 with TRBJ2-3; 7 nucleotides line up with TRBD2. V lost 1 base, J lost 4 bases, and 8 bases stayed unmatched. The CDR3 contains 16 residues. From germline, CDR1 is LGHNA and CDR2 YSLEER. CDR3 residues: CASSQARTRRADTQYF. In DNA, the CDR3 is TGCGCCAGCAGCCAAGCCCGGACTAGGAGGGCAGATACGCAGTATTTT.

The chain combines TRBV7-9 with TRBJ2-7, with TRBD1 as a possible D gene (5 bases). CDR1 and CDR2 (germline): SEHNR, FQNEAQ (reference sequence). There are 15 residues in the CDR3. V was shortened by 1 base and J by 1 base, with 11 bases between the two germline ends. The DNA for the CDR3 is TGTGCCAGCAGCTTAGAGGGTCAGGGATCCTACGAGCAGTACTTC. It yields the protein CASSLEGQGSYEQYF.

CDR3 sequence: CASSYGLPAEQYF. The DNA for the CDR3 is TGTGCCAGCAGTTACGGACTGCCGGCCGAGCAGTACTTC. This chain connects TRBV6-2 or TRBV6-3 to TRBJ2-7, with a tentative D call TRBD2 (5 bases). V was pared by 2 bases and J by 6 bases, with 11 bases between. The CDR3 consists of 13 residues. Germline assignment: CDR1 MNHEY and CDR2 SVGEGT.

The chain is built from TRBV7-2 and TRBJ1-2; D is undetermined. This CDR3 has 13 residues. Germline CDR1 and CDR2: SGHTA and FQGNSA. Trimming left V 7 bases short and J 4 bases short, with 13 bases between. CDR3 sequence: CASTFGLSYGYTF. The DNA of the CDR3 is TGTGCCAGCACCTTTGGTCTAAGCTATGGCTACACCTTC.

The chain combines TRBV5-4 with TRBJ2-1, with D possibly being TRBD1 (6 bases). The V end lost 4 bases, the J end lost 4 bases, and 15 bases lay between the germline ends. Germline V CDR1 and CDR2: SGHNT, YYREEE (reference sequence). The CDR3 has 15 residues. Here the CDR3 reads CASSLRQVLYNEQFF. The CDR3 DNA follows: TGTGCCAGCAGCCTAAGACAGGTATTATACAATGAGCAGTTCTTC. Variable domain in full (rest from reference TRBV5-4 and TRBJ2-1): ETGVTQSPTHLIKTRGQQVTLRCSSQSGHNTVSWYQQALGQGPQFIFQYYREEENGRGNFPPRFSGLQFPNYSSELNVNALELDDSALYLCASSLRQVLYNEQFFGPGTRLTVL.

The J gene is TRBJ2-1, the V gene TRBV21-1; TRBD2 reflects the table's D call only, with no check against the DNA. TRBV21-1 is flagged as a pseudogene. The CDR3 length is 20 residues. The CDR3 spells CASSKGSSGRALLSPNEQFF. CDR3 DNA: TGTGCCAGCAGCAAAGGCTCTAGCGGGAGGGCCCTATTGTCCCCCAATGAGCAGTTCTTC.